The present TCR beta chain was sequenced within a study of regulatory T cells in long-lasting Graves disease. CDR3-region Arm-PCR and iRepertoire HTBI primers produced the TCR beta libraries. TCRdb redid the calling of the multiplex PCR reads with MiXCR, one entry per CDR3 protein. The sample yields more than 300,000 distinct CDR3 sequences, 15% to 19% seen once. This clonotype was found many times. Its antigen is not known. Time point reported: newly diagnosed GD, antithyroid drugs for less than 3 months. Following extraction of RNA from PBMCs, that RNA was used to make the TCR library. The diagnosis of Graves' disease used American Thyroid Association guidelines. The source of the patients was an endocrinology department in Xi'an, China. Whole-study results and caveats: There was favoring of TRBV28, TRBJ1-2 and TRBJ2-5 in persistent disease. Persistent Graves' cases showed lower TCR diversity than newly diagnosed cases.

The CDR3 sequence is 15 residues long. Germline V gene sequence: CDR1 DFQATT, CDR2 SNEGSKA (reference sequence). V was cut by 1 base and J by 0 bases, with 10 bases left in between. This specimen was peripheral blood mononuclear cells (PBMCs), taken at new diagnosis, from a patient treated with antithyroid drugs. The J gene is TRBJ1-5, the V gene TRBV20-1; D unclear. This TCR was sampled from a female donor with Graves disease. The CDR3 loop is CSARGTLYSNQPQHF. DNA of the CDR3: TGCAGTGCTAGAGGTACTCTTTATAGCAATCAGCCCCAGCATTTT.